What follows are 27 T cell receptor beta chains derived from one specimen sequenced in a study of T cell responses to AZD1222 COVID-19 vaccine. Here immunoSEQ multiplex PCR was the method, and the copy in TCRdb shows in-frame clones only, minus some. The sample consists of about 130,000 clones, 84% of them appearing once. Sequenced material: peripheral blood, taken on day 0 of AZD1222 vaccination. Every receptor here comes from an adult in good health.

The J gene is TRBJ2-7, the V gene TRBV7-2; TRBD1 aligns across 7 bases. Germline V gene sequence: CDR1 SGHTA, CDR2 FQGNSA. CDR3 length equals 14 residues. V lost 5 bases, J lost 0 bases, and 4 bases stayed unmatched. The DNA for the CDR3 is TGTGCCAGCAGCGCCCGGGACAGCTCCTACGAGCAGTACTTC. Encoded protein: CASSARDSSYEQYF.

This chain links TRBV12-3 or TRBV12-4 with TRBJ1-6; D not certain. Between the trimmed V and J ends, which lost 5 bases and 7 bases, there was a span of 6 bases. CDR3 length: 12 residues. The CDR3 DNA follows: TGTGCCAGCAGTCGAGCAAATTCACCCCTCCACTTT. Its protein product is CASSRANSPLHF.

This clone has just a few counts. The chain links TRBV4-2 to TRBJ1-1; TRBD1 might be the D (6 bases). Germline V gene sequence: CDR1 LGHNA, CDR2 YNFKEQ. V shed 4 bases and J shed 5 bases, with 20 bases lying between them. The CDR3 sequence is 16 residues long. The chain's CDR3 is CASSPGTRGYVTEAFF. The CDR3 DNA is TGTGCCAGCAGCCCAGGGACACGGGGTTATGTGACTGAAGCTTTCTTT.

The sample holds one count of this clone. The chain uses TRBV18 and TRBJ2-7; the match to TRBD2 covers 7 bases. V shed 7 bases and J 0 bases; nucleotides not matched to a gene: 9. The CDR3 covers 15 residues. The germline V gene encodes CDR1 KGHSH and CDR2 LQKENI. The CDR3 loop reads CASWEGAAVSYEQYF. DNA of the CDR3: TGTGCCAGCTGGGAGGGAGCAGCCGTCTCCTACGAGCAGTACTTC.

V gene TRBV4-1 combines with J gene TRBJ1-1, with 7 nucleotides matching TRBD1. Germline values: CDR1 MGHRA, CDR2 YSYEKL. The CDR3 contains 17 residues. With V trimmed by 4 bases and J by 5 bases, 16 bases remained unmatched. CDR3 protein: CASSPSQGPQQGTEAFF. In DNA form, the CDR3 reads TGCGCCAGCAGCCCGTCACAGGGGCCGCAGCAGGGTACTGAAGCTTTCTTT.

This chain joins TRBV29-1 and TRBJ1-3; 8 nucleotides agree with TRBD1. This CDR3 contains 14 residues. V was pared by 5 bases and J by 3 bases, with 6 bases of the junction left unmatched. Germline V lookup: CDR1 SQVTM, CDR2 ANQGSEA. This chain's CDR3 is CSVLDRDYGNTIYF. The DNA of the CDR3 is TGCAGCGTTCTGGACAGGGACTATGGAAACACCATATATTTT.

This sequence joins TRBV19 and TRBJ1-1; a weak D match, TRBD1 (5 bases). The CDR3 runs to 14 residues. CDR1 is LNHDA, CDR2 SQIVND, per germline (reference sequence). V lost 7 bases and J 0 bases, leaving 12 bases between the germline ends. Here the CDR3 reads CASNFWTMNTEAFF. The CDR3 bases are TGTGCCAGTAATTTCTGGACAATGAACACTGAAGCTTTCTTT.

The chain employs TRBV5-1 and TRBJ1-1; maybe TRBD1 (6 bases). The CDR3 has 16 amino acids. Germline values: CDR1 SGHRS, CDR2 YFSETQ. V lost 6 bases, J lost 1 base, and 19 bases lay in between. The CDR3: CASTDPSRGPNTEAFF. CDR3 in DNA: TGCGCCAGCACCGACCCGTCTCGGGGGCCGAACACTGAAGCTTTCTTT.

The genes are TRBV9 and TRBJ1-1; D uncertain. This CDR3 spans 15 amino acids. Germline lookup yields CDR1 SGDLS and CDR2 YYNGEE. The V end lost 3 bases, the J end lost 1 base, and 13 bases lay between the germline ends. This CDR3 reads CASSEQPTPNTEAFF. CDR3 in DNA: TGTGCCAGCAGCGAGCAGCCGACCCCGAACACTGAAGCTTTCTTT.

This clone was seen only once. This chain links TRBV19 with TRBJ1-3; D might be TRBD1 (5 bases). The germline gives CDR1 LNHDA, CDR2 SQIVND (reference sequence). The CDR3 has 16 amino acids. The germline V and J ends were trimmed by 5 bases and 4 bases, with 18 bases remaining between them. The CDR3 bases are TGTGCCAGTAGTCCAAGGGACCGCAAGACGGGAAACACCATATATTTT. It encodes CASSPRDRKTGNTIYF.

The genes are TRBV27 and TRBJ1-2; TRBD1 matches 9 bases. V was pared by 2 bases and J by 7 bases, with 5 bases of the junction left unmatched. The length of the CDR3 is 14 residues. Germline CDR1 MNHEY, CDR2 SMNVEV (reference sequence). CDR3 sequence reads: CASSLTQGAGGYTF. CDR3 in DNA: TGTGCCAGCAGTTTAACACAGGGGGCCGGTGGCTACACCTTC.

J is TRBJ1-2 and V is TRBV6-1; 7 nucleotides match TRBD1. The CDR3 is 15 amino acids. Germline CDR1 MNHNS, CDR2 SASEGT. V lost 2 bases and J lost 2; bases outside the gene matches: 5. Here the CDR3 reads CASSETRDRNYGYTF. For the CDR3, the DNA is TGTGCCAGCAGTGAAACCCGGGACAGAAACTATGGCTACACCTTC.

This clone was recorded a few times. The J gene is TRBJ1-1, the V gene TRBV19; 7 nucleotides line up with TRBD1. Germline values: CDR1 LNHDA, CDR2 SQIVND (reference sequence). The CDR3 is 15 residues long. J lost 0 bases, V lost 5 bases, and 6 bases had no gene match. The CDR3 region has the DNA TGTGCCAGTAGTGGAAACAGGGGTTTGAACACTGAAGCTTTCTTT. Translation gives CASSGNRGLNTEAFF. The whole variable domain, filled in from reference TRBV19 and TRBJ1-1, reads DGGITQSPKYLFRKEGQNVTLSCEQNLNHDAMYWYRQDPGQGLRLIYYSQIVNDFQKGDIAEGYSVSREKKESFPLTVTSAQKNPTAFYLCASSGNRGLNTEAFFGQGTRLTVV.

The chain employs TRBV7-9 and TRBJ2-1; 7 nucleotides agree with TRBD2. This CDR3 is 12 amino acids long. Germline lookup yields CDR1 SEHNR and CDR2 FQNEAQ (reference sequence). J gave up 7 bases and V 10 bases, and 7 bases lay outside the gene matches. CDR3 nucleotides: TGTGCCACCGCGGGGGAGCGGAATGAGCAGTTCTTC. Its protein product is CATAGERNEQFF.

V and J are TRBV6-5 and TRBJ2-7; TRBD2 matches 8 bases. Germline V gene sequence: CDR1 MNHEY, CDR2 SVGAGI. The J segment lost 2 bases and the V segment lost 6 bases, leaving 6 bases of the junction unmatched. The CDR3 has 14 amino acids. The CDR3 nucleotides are TGTGCCAGCAGCCGGGGACTAGGACCCTACGAGCAGTACTTC. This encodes CASSRGLGPYEQYF.

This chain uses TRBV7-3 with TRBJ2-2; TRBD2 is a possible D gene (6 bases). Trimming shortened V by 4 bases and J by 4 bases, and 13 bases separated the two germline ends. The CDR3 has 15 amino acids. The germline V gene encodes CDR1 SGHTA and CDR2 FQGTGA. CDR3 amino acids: CASSSTSKGTGELFF. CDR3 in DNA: TGTGCCAGCAGCTCCACTAGCAAGGGCACCGGGGAGCTGTTTTTT.

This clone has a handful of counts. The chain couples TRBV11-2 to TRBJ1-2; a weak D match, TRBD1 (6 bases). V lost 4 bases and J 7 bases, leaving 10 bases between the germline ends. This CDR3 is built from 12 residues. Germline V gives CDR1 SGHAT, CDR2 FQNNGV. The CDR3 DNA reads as TGTGCCAGCAGCTATGAACAGGGTGGCTACACCTTC. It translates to CASSYEQGGYTF.

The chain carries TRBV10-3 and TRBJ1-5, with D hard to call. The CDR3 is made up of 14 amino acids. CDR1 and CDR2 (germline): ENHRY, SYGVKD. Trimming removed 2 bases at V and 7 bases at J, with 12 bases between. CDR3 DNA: TGTGCCATCAGTGAGAGAGGGCTGGAGCAGCCCCAGCATTTT. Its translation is CAISERGLEQPQHF.

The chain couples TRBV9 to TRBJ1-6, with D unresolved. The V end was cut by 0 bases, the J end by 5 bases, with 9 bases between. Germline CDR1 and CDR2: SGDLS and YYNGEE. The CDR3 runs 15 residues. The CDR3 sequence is CASSVAQTDNSPLHF. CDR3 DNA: TGTGCCAGCAGCGTAGCTCAAACAGATAATTCACCCCTCCACTTT.

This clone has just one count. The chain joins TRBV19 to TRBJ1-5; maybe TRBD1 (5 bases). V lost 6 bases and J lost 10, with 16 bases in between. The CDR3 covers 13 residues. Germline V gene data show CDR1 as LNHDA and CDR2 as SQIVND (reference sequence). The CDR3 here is CASRGGDPGPQHF. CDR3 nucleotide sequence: TGTGCCAGTAGGGGGGGGGATCCAGGACCCCAGCATTTT.

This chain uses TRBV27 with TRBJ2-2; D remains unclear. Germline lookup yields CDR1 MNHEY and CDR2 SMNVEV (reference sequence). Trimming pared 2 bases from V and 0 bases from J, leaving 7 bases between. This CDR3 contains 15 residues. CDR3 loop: CASSLAGSNTGELFF. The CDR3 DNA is TGTGCCAGCAGTTTAGCAGGCTCGAACACCGGGGAGCTGTTTTTT.

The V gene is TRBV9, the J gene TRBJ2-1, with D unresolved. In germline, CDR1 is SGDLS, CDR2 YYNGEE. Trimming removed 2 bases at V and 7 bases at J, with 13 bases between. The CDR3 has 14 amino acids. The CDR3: CASSVAAFSNEQFF. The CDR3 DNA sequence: TGTGCCAGCAGCGTGGCTGCTTTTTCAAATGAGCAGTTCTTC.

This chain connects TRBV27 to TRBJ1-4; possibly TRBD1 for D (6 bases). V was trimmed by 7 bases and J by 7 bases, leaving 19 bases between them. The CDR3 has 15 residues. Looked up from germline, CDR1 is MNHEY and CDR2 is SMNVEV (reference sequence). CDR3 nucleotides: TGTGCCAGCAAAAAACAGGGCTCAGGGAGTGAAAAACTGTTTTTT. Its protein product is CASKKQGSGSEKLFF.

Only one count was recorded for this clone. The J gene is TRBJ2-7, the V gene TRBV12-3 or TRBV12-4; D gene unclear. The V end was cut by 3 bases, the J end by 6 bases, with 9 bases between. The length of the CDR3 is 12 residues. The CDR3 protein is CASSLIPAEQYF. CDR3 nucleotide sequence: TGTGCCAGCAGTTTGATTCCGGCCGAGCAGTACTTC.

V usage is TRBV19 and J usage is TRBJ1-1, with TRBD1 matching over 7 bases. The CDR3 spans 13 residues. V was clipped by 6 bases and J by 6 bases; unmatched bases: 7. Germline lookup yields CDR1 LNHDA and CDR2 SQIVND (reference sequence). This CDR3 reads CASRNRQGSEAFF. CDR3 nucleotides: TGTGCCAGTAGGAACCGACAGGGCTCTGAAGCTTTCTTT.

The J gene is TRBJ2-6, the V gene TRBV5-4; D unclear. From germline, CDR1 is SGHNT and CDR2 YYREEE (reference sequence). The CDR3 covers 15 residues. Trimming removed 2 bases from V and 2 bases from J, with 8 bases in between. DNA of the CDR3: TGTGCCAGCAGCTTCTCGGTCCCTGGGGCCAACGTCCTGACTTTC. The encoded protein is CASSFSVPGANVLTF.

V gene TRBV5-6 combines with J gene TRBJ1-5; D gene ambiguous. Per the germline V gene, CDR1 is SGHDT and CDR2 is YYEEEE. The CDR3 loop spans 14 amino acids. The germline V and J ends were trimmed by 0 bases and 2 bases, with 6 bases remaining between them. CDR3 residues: CASSLAQGNQPQHF. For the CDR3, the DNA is TGTGCCAGCAGCTTGGCCCAGGGCAATCAGCCCCAGCATTTT.